This T cell receptor (beta chain) emerged from a study of cytomegalovirus exposure and HLA in healthy donors. Notes on the study in general: A list of roughly 180 TCR beta chains associated with cytomegalovirus was given. One cluster of highly shared sequence variants probably arose as a sequencing artifact.

Points on this clone: Its specificity is unknown.

V was shortened by 10 bases and J by 2 bases, with 12 bases between the two germline ends. The length of the CDR3 is 12 residues. Germline V lookup: CDR1 SNHLY, CDR2 FYNNEI. Primers included in the PCR were 60 Vbeta and 13 Jbeta primers. Profiling relied on immunoSEQ multiplex PCR, and the TCRdb table lists in-frame clones only, not all of them. The sample consists of fewer than 250,000 clones, about 89% of them appearing once. The J gene is TRBJ2-7, the V gene TRBV2; D possibly corresponds to TRBD1 (6 bases). The sample taken for sequencing was PBMCs. This receptor was obtained from a man between 25 and 39 years old in good health and CMV-seronegative. The CDR3: CAIMDRAYEQYF. The CDR3 DNA is TGTGCCATTATGGACAGAGCCTACGAGCAGTACTTC.